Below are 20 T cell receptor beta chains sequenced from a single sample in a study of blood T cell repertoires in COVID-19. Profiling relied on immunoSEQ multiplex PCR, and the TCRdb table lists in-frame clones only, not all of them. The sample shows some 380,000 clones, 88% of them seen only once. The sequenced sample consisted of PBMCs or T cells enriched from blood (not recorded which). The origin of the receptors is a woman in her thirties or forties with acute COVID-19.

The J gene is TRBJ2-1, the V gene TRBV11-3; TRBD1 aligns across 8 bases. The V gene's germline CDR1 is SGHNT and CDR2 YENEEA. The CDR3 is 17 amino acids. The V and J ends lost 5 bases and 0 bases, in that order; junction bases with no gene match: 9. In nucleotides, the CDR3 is TGTGCCAGCAGCCCACGACAGGGGCCGAGCTCCTACAATGAGCAGTTCTTC. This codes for CASSPRQGPSSYNEQFF.

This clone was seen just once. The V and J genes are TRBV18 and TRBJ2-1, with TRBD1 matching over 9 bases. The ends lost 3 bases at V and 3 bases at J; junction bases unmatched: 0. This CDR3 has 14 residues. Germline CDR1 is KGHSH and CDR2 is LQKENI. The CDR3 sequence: CASSPTGGYNEQFF. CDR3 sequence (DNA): TGTGCCAGCTCACCGACAGGGGGCTACAATGAGCAGTTCTTC.

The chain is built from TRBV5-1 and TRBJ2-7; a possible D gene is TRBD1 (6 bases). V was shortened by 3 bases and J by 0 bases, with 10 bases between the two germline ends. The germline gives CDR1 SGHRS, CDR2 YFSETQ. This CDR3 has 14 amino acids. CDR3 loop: CASSSGQTSYEQYF. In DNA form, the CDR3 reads TGCGCCAGCAGCTCTGGACAGACCTCCTACGAGCAGTACTTC.

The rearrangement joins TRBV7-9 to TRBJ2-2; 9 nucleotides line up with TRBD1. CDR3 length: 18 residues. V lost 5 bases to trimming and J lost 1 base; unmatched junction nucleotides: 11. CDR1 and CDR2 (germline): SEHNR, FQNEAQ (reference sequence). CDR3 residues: CASSPFSGQGQNTGELFF. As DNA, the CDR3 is TGTGCCAGCAGCCCGTTTTCTGGACAGGGGCAGAACACCGGGGAGCTGTTTTTT.

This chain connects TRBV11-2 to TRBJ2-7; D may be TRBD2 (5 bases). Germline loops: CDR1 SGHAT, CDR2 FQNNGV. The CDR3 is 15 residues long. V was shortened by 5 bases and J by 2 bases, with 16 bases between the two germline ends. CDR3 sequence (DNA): TGTGCCAGCAGCCCGTGGAGGACCGGGGCCTACGAGCAGTACTTC. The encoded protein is CASSPWRTGAYEQYF.

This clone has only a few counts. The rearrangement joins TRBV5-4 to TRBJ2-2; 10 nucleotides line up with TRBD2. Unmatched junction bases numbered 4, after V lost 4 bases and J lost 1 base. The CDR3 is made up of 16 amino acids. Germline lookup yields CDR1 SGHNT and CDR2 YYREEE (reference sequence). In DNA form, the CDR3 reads TGTGCCAGCAGCAACCGACTAGCGGGGAACACCGGGGAGCTGTTTTTT. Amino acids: CASSNRLAGNTGELFF.

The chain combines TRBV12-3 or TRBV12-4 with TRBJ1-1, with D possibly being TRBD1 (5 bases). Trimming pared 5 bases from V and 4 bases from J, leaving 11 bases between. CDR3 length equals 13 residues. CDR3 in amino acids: CASSLDIGTEAFF. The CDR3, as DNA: TGTGCCAGCAGTCTGGACATCGGCACTGAAGCTTTCTTT.

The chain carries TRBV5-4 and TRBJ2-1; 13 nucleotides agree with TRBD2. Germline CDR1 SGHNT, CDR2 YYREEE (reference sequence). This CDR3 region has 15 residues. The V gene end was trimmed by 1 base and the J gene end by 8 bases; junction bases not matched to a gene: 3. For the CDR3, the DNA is TGTGCCAGCAGCTTGACTAGCGGGGGGGCCGATGAGCAGTTCTTC. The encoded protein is CASSLTSGGADEQFF.

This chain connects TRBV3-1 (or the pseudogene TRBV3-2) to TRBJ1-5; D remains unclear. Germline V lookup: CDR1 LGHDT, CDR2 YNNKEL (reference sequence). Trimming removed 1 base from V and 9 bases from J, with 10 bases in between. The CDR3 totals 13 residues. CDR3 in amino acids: CASSQAQSRPQHF. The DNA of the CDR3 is TGTGCCAGCAGCCAAGCACAGAGCCGGCCCCAGCATTTT.

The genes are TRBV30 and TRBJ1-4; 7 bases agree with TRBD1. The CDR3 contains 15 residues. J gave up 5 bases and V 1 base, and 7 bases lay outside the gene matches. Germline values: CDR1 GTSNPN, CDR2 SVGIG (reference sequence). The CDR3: CAWSAPGQQNEKLFF. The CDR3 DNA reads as TGTGCCTGGAGTGCGCCGGGACAGCAGAATGAAAAACTGTTTTTT.

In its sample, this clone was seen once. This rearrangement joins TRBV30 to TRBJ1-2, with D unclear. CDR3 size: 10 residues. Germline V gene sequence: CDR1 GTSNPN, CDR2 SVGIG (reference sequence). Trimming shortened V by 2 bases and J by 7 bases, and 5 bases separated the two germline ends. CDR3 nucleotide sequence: TGTGCCTGGAGTCCCGGTGGCTACACCTTC. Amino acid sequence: CAWSPGGYTF.

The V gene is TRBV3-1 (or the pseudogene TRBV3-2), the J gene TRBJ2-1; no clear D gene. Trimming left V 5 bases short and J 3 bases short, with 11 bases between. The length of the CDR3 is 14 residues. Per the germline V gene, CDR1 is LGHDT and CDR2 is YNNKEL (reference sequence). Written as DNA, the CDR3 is TGTGCCAGCAGCTGGTACAGTGACTACAATGAGCAGTTCTTC. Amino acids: CASSWYSDYNEQFF.

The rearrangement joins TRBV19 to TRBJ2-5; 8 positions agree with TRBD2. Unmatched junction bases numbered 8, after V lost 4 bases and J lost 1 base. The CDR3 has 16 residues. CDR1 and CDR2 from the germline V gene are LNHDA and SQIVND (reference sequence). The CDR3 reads CASSRVDGGAQETQYF. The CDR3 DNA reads TGTGCCAGTAGTAGGGTTGACGGGGGGGCCCAAGAGACCCAGTACTTC.

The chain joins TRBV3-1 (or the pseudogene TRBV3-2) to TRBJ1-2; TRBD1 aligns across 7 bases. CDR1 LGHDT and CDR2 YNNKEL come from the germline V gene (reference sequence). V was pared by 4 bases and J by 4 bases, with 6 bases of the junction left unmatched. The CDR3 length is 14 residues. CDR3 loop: CASSLGQEGYGYTF. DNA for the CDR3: TGTGCCAGCAGCCTCGGACAGGAAGGCTATGGCTACACCTTC.

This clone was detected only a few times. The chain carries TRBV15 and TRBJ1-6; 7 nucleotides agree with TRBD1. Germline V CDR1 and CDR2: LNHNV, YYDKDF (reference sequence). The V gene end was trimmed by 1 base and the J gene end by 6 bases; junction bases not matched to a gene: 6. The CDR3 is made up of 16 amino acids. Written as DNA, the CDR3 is TGTGCCACCAGCAGAGTTAGGGGGCCTCTTAATTCACCCCTCCACTTT. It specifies CATSRVRGPLNSPLHF.

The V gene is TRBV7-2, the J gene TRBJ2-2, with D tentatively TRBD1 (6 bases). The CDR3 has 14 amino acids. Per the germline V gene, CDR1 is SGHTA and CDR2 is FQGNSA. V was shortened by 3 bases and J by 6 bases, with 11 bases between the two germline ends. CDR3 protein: CASSFTGSSGELFF. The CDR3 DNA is TGTGCCAGCAGCTTCACAGGGTCCTCCGGGGAGCTGTTTTTT.

The CDR3 bases are TGTGCCAGCAGCGGAATACTAGCGGGGGGAACTAACACCGGGGAGCTGTTTTTT. It specifies CASSGILAGGTNTGELFF. This chain joins TRBV9 and TRBJ2-2; TRBD2 matches at 12 bases. Germline V gene lookup returns CDR1 SGDLS and CDR2 YYNGEE. CDR3 length: 18 amino acids. V lost 3 bases to trimming and J lost 2 bases; unmatched junction nucleotides: 8.

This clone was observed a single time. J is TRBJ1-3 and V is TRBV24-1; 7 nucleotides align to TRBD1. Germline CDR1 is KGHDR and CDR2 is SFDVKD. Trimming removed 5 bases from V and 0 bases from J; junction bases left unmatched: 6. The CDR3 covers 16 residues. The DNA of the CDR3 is TGTGCCACCAGTGGTCCAGGGGGTTTCTCTGGAAACACCATATATTTT. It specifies CATSGPGGFSGNTIYF.

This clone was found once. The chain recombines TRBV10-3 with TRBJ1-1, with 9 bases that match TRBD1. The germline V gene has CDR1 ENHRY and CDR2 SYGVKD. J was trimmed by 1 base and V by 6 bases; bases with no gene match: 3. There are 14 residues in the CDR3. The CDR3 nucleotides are TGTGCCATCAGGTGGACAGGGGAGAACACTGAAGCTTTCTTT. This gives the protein CAIRWTGENTEAFF.

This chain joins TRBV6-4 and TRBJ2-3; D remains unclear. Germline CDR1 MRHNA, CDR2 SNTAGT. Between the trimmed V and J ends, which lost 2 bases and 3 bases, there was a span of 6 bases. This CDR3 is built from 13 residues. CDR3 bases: TGTGCCAGCAGTGACCTAGAGACAGATACGCAGTATTTT. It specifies CASSDLETDTQYF.